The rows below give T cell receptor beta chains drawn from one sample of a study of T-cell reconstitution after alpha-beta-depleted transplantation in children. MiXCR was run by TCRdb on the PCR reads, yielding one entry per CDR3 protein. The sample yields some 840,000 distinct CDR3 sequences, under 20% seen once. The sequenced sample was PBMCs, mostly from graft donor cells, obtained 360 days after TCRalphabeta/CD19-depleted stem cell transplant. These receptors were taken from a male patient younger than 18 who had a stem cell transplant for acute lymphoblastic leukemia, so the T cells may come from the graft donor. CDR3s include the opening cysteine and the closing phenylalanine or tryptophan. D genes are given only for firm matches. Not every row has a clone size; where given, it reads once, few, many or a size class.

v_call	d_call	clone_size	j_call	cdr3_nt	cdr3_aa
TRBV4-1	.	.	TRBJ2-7	TGCGCCAGCAGCCGTCCTGGGAGCGAGAGGTACGAGCAGTACTTC	CASSRPGSERYEQYF
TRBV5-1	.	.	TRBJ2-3	TGCGCCAGCAGCTTCTTCGACGGCCCAGATACGCAGTATTTT	CASSFFDGPDTQYF
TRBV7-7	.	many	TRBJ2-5	TGTGCCAGCAGCTTAGGAGCCGGGGTGCGAGAGACCCAGTACTTC	CASSLGAGVRETQYF
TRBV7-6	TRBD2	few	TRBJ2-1	TGTGCCAGCAGCTTAAAGCGGCTAGCGGGACTCGGTGAGCAGTTCTTC	CASSLKRLAGLGEQFF
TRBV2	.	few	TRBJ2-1	TGTGCCAAAACCGACCGGGGGTCTGCTTACAATGAGCAGTTCTTC	CAKTDRGSAYNEQFF
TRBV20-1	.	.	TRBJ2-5	TGCAGTGCTAGGTTCCCGTCCGGGACGCGGGAGACCCAGTACTTC	CSARFPSGTRETQYF
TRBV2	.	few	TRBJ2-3	TGTGCCAGCAGGGGGGGCGGAGCTAGATCAGATACGCAGTATTTT	CASRGGGARSDTQYF
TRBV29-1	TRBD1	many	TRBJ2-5	TGCAGCGCCCTGGGACAGGGGAAAGAGACCCAGTACTTC	CSALGQGKETQYF
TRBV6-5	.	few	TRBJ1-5	TGTGCCAGCAGAACGTTCAGGGATAAGCAGCCCCAGCATTTT	CASRTFRDKQPQHF
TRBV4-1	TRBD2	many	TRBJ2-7	TGCGCCAGCAGTCTCAGCGGGAGCACCTACGAGCAGTACTTC	CASSLSGSTYEQYF
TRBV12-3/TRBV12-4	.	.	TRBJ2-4	TGTGCCAGCAGTTACGCGAGCCTCAGGGGTGCAGCCAAAAACATTCAGTACTTC	CASSYASLRGAAKNIQYF
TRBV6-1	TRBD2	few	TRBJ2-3	TGTGCCAGCATTGATCCCGGGACTAGCTGGACAGATACGCAGTATTTT	CASIDPGTSWTDTQYF
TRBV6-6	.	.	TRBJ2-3	TGTGCCAGCAATGACTTTTTCACAGATACGCAGTATTTT	CASNDFFTDTQYF
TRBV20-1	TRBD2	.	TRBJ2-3	TGCAGTGCTTTCTTACCGCGGGAGGACGTCACAGATACGCAGTATTTT	CSAFLPREDVTDTQYF
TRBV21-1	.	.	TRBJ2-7	TGTGCCAGCAGCAAGGCTAGCGGGAGAGTCTACGAGCAGTACTTC	CASSKASGRVYEQYF
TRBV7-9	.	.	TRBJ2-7	TGTGCCAGCAGCAACAGAGAAGCAGCCTCCTACGAGCAGTACTTC	CASSNREAASYEQYF
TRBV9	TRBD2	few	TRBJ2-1	TGTGCCAGCAGCGTAGGGGCCCGGACTAGCGGTTTCAATGAGCAGTTCTTC	CASSVGARTSGFNEQFF
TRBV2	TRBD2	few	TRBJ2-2	TGTGCCAGCTTACTAGCGGGAGTAAAGAACACCGGGGAGCTGTTTTTT	CASLLAGVKNTGELFF
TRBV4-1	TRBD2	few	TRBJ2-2	TGCGCCAGCAGCCAAGAATCGAACTTGGGTAGCGGGATGAACACCGGGGAGCTGTTTTTT	CASSQESNLGSGMNTGELFF
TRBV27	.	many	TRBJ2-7	TGTGCCAGCAGACCCGGGACCCACAGCGTGTACGAGCAGTACTTC	CASRPGTHSVYEQYF
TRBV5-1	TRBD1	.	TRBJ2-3	TGCGCCAGCAGCTCGTCCGACAGGGCATTACCAGATACGCAGTATTTT	CASSSSDRALPDTQYF
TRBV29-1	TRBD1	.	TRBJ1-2	TGCAGCGTTGAAGCCCCGGACAGGGGGCGCGGGTATGGCTACACCTTC	CSVEAPDRGRGYGYTF
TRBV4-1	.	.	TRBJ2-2	TGCGCCAGCAGCCAAGAAAAAGGGTTCGCGCCGGCGAACACCGGGGAGCTGTTTTTT	CASSQEKGFAPANTGELFF
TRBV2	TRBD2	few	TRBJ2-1	TGTGCCAGAAGCATTGCGGGAGAGGGTAATGAGCAGTTCTTC	CARSIAGEGNEQFF